The rows below give T cell receptor beta chains drawn from one sample of a study of cytomegalovirus exposure and HLA in healthy donors. Sequencing used immunoSEQ multiplex PCR; TCRdb keeps in-frame clones, though not all of them. The data hold 130,000 or so clones, with 60% to 85% observed a single time. The sequenced material came from PBMCs. These receptor sequences come from a man younger than 40 in good health and CMV-seronegative. CDR3s include the opening cysteine and the closing phenylalanine or tryptophan. D genes are given only for firm matches. Where a row states a size, it is once, few, many or the class of an expanded clone; other rows omit it.

CDR3 length: 13; J gene: TRBJ2-7; V gene: TRBV15; D gene: NA; clone size: few; CDR3 DNA: TGTGCCACCAGCAGGGACACCTCCTACGAGCAGTACTTC; CDR3 protein: CATSRDTSYEQYF
CDR3 length: 15; J gene: TRBJ2-1; V gene: TRBV7-6; D gene: NA; clone size: NA; CDR3 DNA: TGTGCCAGCAGCTTAGTGGTGTCCGGACTGGATGAGCAGTTCTTC; CDR3 protein: CASSLVVSGLDEQFF
CDR3 length: 16; J gene: TRBJ1-2; V gene: TRBV29-1; D gene: NA; clone size: NA; CDR3 DNA: TGCAGCGTTGAGGGTGGTGCTACAGCCCCTAACTATGGCTACACCTTC; CDR3 protein: CSVEGGATAPNYGYTF
CDR3 length: 16; J gene: TRBJ2-1; V gene: TRBV5-6; D gene: TRBD2; clone size: NA; CDR3 DNA: TGTGCCAGCAGCTTTAGCGGTCTAGCGGGCCGCAATGAGCAGTTCTTC; CDR3 protein: CASSFSGLAGRNEQFF
CDR3 length: 15; J gene: TRBJ2-2; V gene: TRBV7-3; D gene: NA; clone size: NA; CDR3 DNA: TGTGCCAGCAGCTTTAGCGGTTCGAACACCGGGGAGCTGTTTTTT; CDR3 protein: CASSFSGSNTGELFF
CDR3 length: 13; J gene: TRBJ2-1; V gene: TRBV6-1; D gene: NA; clone size: NA; CDR3 DNA: TGTGCCAGCGGTATAGAAGACTACAATGAGCAGTTCTTC; CDR3 protein: CASGIEDYNEQFF
CDR3 length: 12; J gene: TRBJ2-1; V gene: TRBV6-5; D gene: NA; clone size: NA; CDR3 DNA: TGTGCCACAGGAAAGATGGTCAATGAGCAGTTCTTC; CDR3 protein: CATGKMVNEQFF
CDR3 length: 13; J gene: TRBJ1-5; V gene: TRBV7-2; D gene: NA; clone size: NA; CDR3 DNA: TGTGCCAGCAGCTTACGGGGGGATCAGCCCCAGCATTTT; CDR3 protein: CASSLRGDQPQHF
CDR3 length: 14; J gene: TRBJ1-5; V gene: TRBV5-5; D gene: NA; clone size: NA; CDR3 DNA: TGTGCCAGCAGCTTCAGCAGGGGCAATCAGCCCCAGCATTTT; CDR3 protein: CASSFSRGNQPQHF
CDR3 length: 16; J gene: TRBJ2-7; V gene: TRBV5-1; D gene: TRBD2; clone size: few; CDR3 DNA: TGCGCCAGCAGACTAGCTACCGGGACTAGTGTATACGAGCAGTACTTC; CDR3 protein: CASRLATGTSVYEQYF
CDR3 length: 16; J gene: TRBJ2-3; V gene: TRBV9; D gene: TRBD2; clone size: NA; CDR3 DNA: TGTGCCAGCAGCCCAAATAGACTAGCGGGCACAGATACGCAGTATTTT; CDR3 protein: CASSPNRLAGTDTQYF
CDR3 length: 12; J gene: TRBJ2-2; V gene: TRBV30; D gene: NA; clone size: NA; CDR3 DNA: TGTGCCTGGAGCACAAACACCGGGGAGCTGTTTTTT; CDR3 protein: CAWSTNTGELFF
CDR3 length: 14; J gene: TRBJ2-7; V gene: TRBV4-3; D gene: NA; clone size: NA; CDR3 DNA: TGCGCCAGCAGCCAAGACACGGGAACCTACGAGCAGTACTTC; CDR3 protein: CASSQDTGTYEQYF
CDR3 length: 15; J gene: TRBJ1-3; V gene: TRBV9; D gene: TRBD1; clone size: NA; CDR3 DNA: TGTGCCAGCAGCGTACAGGGGGCTCAAGGAAACACCATATATTTT; CDR3 protein: CASSVQGAQGNTIYF
CDR3 length: 14; J gene: TRBJ2-7; V gene: TRBV27; D gene: TRBD1; clone size: NA; CDR3 DNA: TGTGCCAGCAGCCCTGGACAGGGTGGGTACGAGCAGTACTTC; CDR3 protein: CASSPGQGGYEQYF
CDR3 length: 13; J gene: TRBJ1-5; V gene: TRBV9; D gene: NA; clone size: NA; CDR3 DNA: TGTGCCAGCAGCGTAGGGGGGGGCCAGCCCCAGCATTTT; CDR3 protein: CASSVGGGQPQHF
CDR3 length: 16; J gene: TRBJ2-3; V gene: TRBV28; D gene: TRBD2; clone size: NA; CDR3 DNA: TGTGCCAGCAGTCCAAGACTAGCGGGGGACCGAGATACGCAGTATTTT; CDR3 protein: CASSPRLAGDRDTQYF
CDR3 length: 13; J gene: TRBJ2-5; V gene: TRBV28; D gene: NA; clone size: NA; CDR3 DNA: TGTGCCAGCAGCTCAGGGGACCAAGAGACCCAGTACTTC; CDR3 protein: CASSSGDQETQYF
CDR3 length: 13; J gene: TRBJ2-5; V gene: TRBV5-1; D gene: NA; clone size: NA; CDR3 DNA: TGCGCCAGCAGCTACAGTACCCAAGAGACCCAGTACTTC; CDR3 protein: CASSYSTQETQYF
CDR3 length: 12; J gene: TRBJ1-4; V gene: TRBV6-1; D gene: NA; clone size: few; CDR3 DNA: TGTGCCAGCATAACAGCAAATGAAAAACTGTTTTTT; CDR3 protein: CASITANEKLFF
CDR3 length: 15; J gene: TRBJ2-2; V gene: TRBV6-6; D gene: TRBD1; clone size: NA; CDR3 DNA: TGTGCCAGCAGTTACTCAGGGGGCGAGGCCGGGGAGCTGTTTTTT; CDR3 protein: CASSYSGGEAGELFF
CDR3 length: 16; J gene: TRBJ2-4; V gene: TRBV27; D gene: NA; clone size: NA; CDR3 DNA: TGTGCCAGCAGTTCCAGAACAGCCGTAGCCAAAAACATTCAGTACTTC; CDR3 protein: CASSSRTAVAKNIQYF
CDR3 length: 15; J gene: TRBJ1-1; V gene: TRBV9; D gene: TRBD1; clone size: few; CDR3 DNA: TGTGCCAGCAGCCCCCGGACAGGGGGGAACACTGAAGCTTTCTTT; CDR3 protein: CASSPRTGGNTEAFF
CDR3 length: 13; J gene: TRBJ1-1; V gene: TRBV6-6; D gene: TRBD1; clone size: few; CDR3 DNA: TGTGCCGGAAATACAGGGGGCAACACTGAAGCTTTCTTT; CDR3 protein: CAGNTGGNTEAFF
CDR3 length: 14; J gene: TRBJ1-4; V gene: TRBV30; D gene: NA; clone size: NA; CDR3 DNA: TGTGCCTCCCAACCGCGGACTACTAATGAAAAACTGTTTTTT; CDR3 protein: CASQPRTTNEKLFF
CDR3 length: 15; J gene: TRBJ1-2; V gene: TRBV28; D gene: TRBD1; clone size: NA; CDR3 DNA: TGTGCCAGCAGGACGTCTGCCACCGGACAGGGAGGCTACACCTTC; CDR3 protein: CASRTSATGQGGYTF
CDR3 length: 15; J gene: TRBJ2-2; V gene: TRBV15; D gene: NA; clone size: NA; CDR3 DNA: TGTGCCACCAGCAGAGATCTAGTTTCCACCGGGGAGCTGTTTTTT; CDR3 protein: CATSRDLVSTGELFF
CDR3 length: 15; J gene: TRBJ2-5; V gene: TRBV2; D gene: TRBD2; clone size: NA; CDR3 DNA: TGTGCCAGCATTCTCGACGGCGGGGGGGCTGAGACCCAGTACTTC; CDR3 protein: CASILDGGGAETQYF
CDR3 length: 14; J gene: TRBJ1-6; V gene: TRBV5-1; D gene: TRBD1; clone size: NA; CDR3 DNA: TGCGCCAGCAGTCTTGGGACAGAGAATTCACCCCTCCACTTT; CDR3 protein: CASSLGTENSPLHF
CDR3 length: 14; J gene: TRBJ1-2; V gene: TRBV6-5; D gene: NA; clone size: NA; CDR3 DNA: TGTGCCAGCCTACCGGGCAGTCAGGGCTATGGCTACACCTTC; CDR3 protein: CASLPGSQGYGYTF
CDR3 length: 11; J gene: TRBJ2-1; V gene: TRBV7-3; D gene: TRBD1; clone size: once; CDR3 DNA: TGTGCCAGCAGCCCGGGACAGGAGCAGTTCTTC; CDR3 protein: CASSPGQEQFF
CDR3 length: 14; J gene: TRBJ1-4; V gene: TRBV5-1; D gene: NA; clone size: NA; CDR3 DNA: TGCGCCAGCAGCTCATCCCTAGCCAATGAAAAACTGTTTTTT; CDR3 protein: CASSSSLANEKLFF
CDR3 length: 19; J gene: TRBJ2-3; V gene: TRBV28; D gene: TRBD2; clone size: NA; CDR3 DNA: TGTGCCAGCAGTCCCCCGATCGGGACTAGCGGGAGCGTAACAGATACGCAGTATTTT; CDR3 protein: CASSPPIGTSGSVTDTQYF
CDR3 length: 14; J gene: TRBJ1-1; V gene: TRBV19; D gene: NA; clone size: NA; CDR3 DNA: TGTGCCAGTAGTATATGGGGGCGTGGGACTGAAGCTTTCTTT; CDR3 protein: CASSIWGRGTEAFF
CDR3 length: 12; J gene: TRBJ2-7; V gene: TRBV27; D gene: NA; clone size: NA; CDR3 DNA: TGTGCCAGCAGTCTTTTGGGGCGCGAGCAGTACTTC; CDR3 protein: CASSLLGREQYF
CDR3 length: 13; J gene: TRBJ1-1; V gene: TRBV27; D gene: TRBD1; clone size: few; CDR3 DNA: TGTGCCAGCAGTACAGGGGGAAACACTGAAGCTTTCTTT; CDR3 protein: CASSTGGNTEAFF
CDR3 length: 14; J gene: TRBJ1-6; V gene: TRBV5-4; D gene: NA; clone size: NA; CDR3 DNA: TGTGCCAGCAGCTTAGCGGAAAGGAAATCACCCCTCCACTTT; CDR3 protein: CASSLAERKSPLHF
CDR3 length: 13; J gene: TRBJ1-2; V gene: TRBV29-1; D gene: NA; clone size: once; CDR3 DNA: TGCAGCGTTGCGGCGGATAGCAACTATGGCTACACCTTC; CDR3 protein: CSVAADSNYGYTF
CDR3 length: 16; J gene: TRBJ2-3; V gene: TRBV28; D gene: TRBD2; clone size: NA; CDR3 DNA: TGTGCCAGCAGTTTGCCAAGCGGGGGGGGGACAGATACGCAGTATTTT; CDR3 protein: CASSLPSGGGTDTQYF
CDR3 length: 13; J gene: TRBJ2-3; V gene: TRBV7-8; D gene: TRBD1; clone size: NA; CDR3 DNA: TGTGCCAGCAGCTCACTCGACAGGGGGACGCAGTATTTT; CDR3 protein: CASSSLDRGTQYF
CDR3 length: 13; J gene: TRBJ2-2; V gene: TRBV11-2; D gene: NA; clone size: few; CDR3 DNA: TGTGCCAGCAGCTTAGCTGAGACCGGGGAGCTGTTTTTT; CDR3 protein: CASSLAETGELFF
CDR3 length: 17; J gene: TRBJ2-2; V gene: TRBV11-3; D gene: TRBD2; clone size: NA; CDR3 DNA: TGTGCCAGCAGCCCATTAGCGGGAGAGGTTGGGACCGGGGAGCTGTTTTTT; CDR3 protein: CASSPLAGEVGTGELFF
CDR3 length: 13; J gene: TRBJ2-1; V gene: TRBV7-7; D gene: NA; clone size: NA; CDR3 DNA: TGTGCTAGCAGCCCCGGACCCAGGGATGAGCAGTTCTTC; CDR3 protein: CASSPGPRDEQFF